This is a list of T cell receptor beta chains from one sample in a study of CD8+CD57+ T cells in acquired aplastic anemia. TCRdb re-analysed the reads in MiXCR, keeping a single row per CDR3 protein. Of 150,000 to 200,000 distinct CDR3 sequences listed, under 70% are singletons. The sequenced sample was sorted CD4+, CD8+, or CD8+CD57+ T cells (not recorded which) from PBMCs. These receptors were obtained from a human donor with severe aplastic anemia or a healthy control (not recorded which). The CDR3 runs from the conserved cysteine through the conserved F or W. A D gene is named only where the DNA matches it firmly. Clone size is given for some rows only: seen once, a few or many times, or a class if the clone is expanded.

clone size	V gene	J gene	D gene	CDR3 protein	CDR3 DNA
.	TRBV2	TRBJ2-1	TRBD1	CASSSHRDSLYNEQFF	TGTGCCAGCAGCTCGCACCGGGACAGTCTTTACAATGAGCAGTTCTTC
many	TRBV7-9	TRBJ1-1	.	CASSFSGSTEAFF	TGTGCCAGCAGCTTCTCTGGGAGCACTGAAGCTTTCTTT
.	TRBV25-1	TRBJ2-5	.	CASSEAGWGETQYF	TGTGCCAGCAGTGAAGCAGGATGGGGAGAGACCCAGTACTTC
.	TRBV14	TRBJ2-1	.	CASSVSPNEQFF	TGTGCCAGCAGCGTGTCACCTAATGAGCAGTTCTTC
.	TRBV5-8	TRBJ2-2	TRBD2	CASSLRLAGRTGELFF	TGTGCCAGCAGCTTAAGGCTAGCGGGGCGTACCGGGGAGCTGTTTTTT
once	TRBV20-1	TRBJ1-2	.	CSAIRSLYGYTF	TGCAGTGCTATTAGGTCCCTCTATGGCTACACCTTC
many	TRBV5-1	TRBJ1-2	.	CASSYVRGEANYGYTF	TGCGCCAGCAGCTACGTGCGGGGCGAAGCTAACTATGGCTACACCTTC
.	TRBV12-3/TRBV12-4	TRBJ1-2	.	CASSCTSGDPYGYTF	TGTGCCAGCAGTTGTACTAGCGGGGATCCTTATGGCTACACCTTC
.	TRBV15	TRBJ2-7	.	CATSRGRGNNDEQYF	TGTGCCACCAGCAGGGGTAGGGGTAATAACGACGAGCAGTACTTC
.	TRBV27	TRBJ2-2	.	CANSFGGGVTGELFF	TGTGCCAACAGTTTCGGAGGGGGCGTCACCGGGGAGCTGTTTTTT
.	TRBV7-2	TRBJ2-7	.	CASSFGQGGNEQYF	TGTGCCAGCAGCTTCGGCCAGGGTGGGAACGAGCAGTACTTC
.	TRBV7-3	TRBJ2-3	TRBD2	CASSWGGGADTQYF	TGTGCCAGCAGCTGGGGCGGGGGGGCAGATACGCAGTATTTT
once	TRBV19	TRBJ2-7	TRBD2	CASSISRGLAGGYEQYF	TGTGCCAGTAGTATATCTAGGGGACTAGCGGGAGGTTACGAGCAGTACTTC
.	TRBV2	TRBJ1-1	.	CASTREVGSTEAFF	TGTGCCAGCACCAGGGAGGTTGGTAGCACTGAAGCTTTCTTT
.	TRBV7-9	TRBJ2-1	.	CASTAGTTLGEQFF	TGTGCCAGCACCGCAGGGACCACCCTTGGTGAGCAGTTCTTC
.	TRBV7-9	TRBJ1-1	TRBD1	CASSFTGTGLNTEAFF	TGTGCCAGCAGCTTCACCGGGACAGGCCTGAACACTGAAGCTTTCTTT